In its sample, the clone carrying this T cell receptor (beta chain) was seen once. TCRdb ran MiXCR on the reads and lists one entry per CDR3 protein. This sample has 12,000 to 15,000 distinct CDR3 sequences, with roughly a third found just once. The V gene end was trimmed by 2 bases and the J gene end by 0 bases; junction bases not matched to a gene: 7. This CDR3 comprises 15 residues. Looked up from germline, CDR1 is SQVTM and CDR2 is ANQGSEA. What was sequenced was blood. This receptor was obtained from a human donor. This chain joins TRBV29-1 and TRBJ2-7, with 7 positions matching TRBD2. CDR3 coding DNA: TGCAGCGTTGAAAAAGGAGGCGGGAGCTCCTACGAGCAGTACTTC. Translated, it gives CSVEKGGGSSYEQYF.